Listed below are T cell receptor beta chains from one sample, sequenced in a study of blood T cell repertoires in COVID-19. Assay: immunoSEQ multiplex PCR; the TCRdb copy retains only in-frame clones and omits some. Here the sample spans more than 85,000 clones, 76% being singletons. The sequenced material came from peripheral blood. The receptors derive from a woman of 80 years or more with acute or convalescent COVID-19. The CDR3 runs from the conserved cysteine through the conserved F or W. D genes are given only for firm matches. Clone size is given for some rows only: seen once, a few or many times, or a class if the clone is expanded.

d_call: .; v_call: TRBV2; j_call: TRBJ1-1; clone_size: .; cdr3_nt: TGTGCCAGCAGTGGGGAAGGGGGGGAGGCTTTCTTT; cdr3_aa: CASSGEGGEAFF
d_call: TRBD1; v_call: TRBV3-1/TRBV3-2; j_call: TRBJ2-3; clone_size: .; cdr3_nt: TGTGCCAGCAGCCGCGGGACAGGGGGAGATACGCAGTATTTT; cdr3_aa: CASSRGTGGDTQYF
d_call: TRBD1; v_call: TRBV11-3; j_call: TRBJ2-1; clone_size: once; cdr3_nt: TGTGCCAGCAGCAGTCCGGGACAGGGATACAATGAGCAGTTCTTC; cdr3_aa: CASSSPGQGYNEQFF
d_call: TRBD2; v_call: TRBV19; j_call: TRBJ2-5; clone_size: .; cdr3_nt: TGTGCCAGTAAGAGCTCGGGCGGGGGGGTCCAAGAGACCCAGTACTTC; cdr3_aa: CASKSSGGGVQETQYF
d_call: .; v_call: TRBV5-5; j_call: TRBJ1-2; clone_size: .; cdr3_nt: TGTGCCAGCAGCGTGACAGTTGGCTATGGCTACACCTTC; cdr3_aa: CASSVTVGYGYTF
d_call: TRBD1; v_call: TRBV6-4; j_call: TRBJ1-5; clone_size: .; cdr3_nt: TGTGCCAGCAGTGTGCCGGGACAGGGTTGGACCCAGCATTTT; cdr3_aa: CASSVPGQGWTQHF
d_call: .; v_call: TRBV12-2; j_call: TRBJ1-4; clone_size: .; cdr3_nt: TGTGCAAGTCGCTTAGCGTTGACAGGCGACACAACTAATGAAAAACTGTTTTTT; cdr3_aa: CASRLALTGDTTNEKLFF
d_call: TRBD1; v_call: TRBV7-9; j_call: TRBJ1-4; clone_size: once; cdr3_nt: TGTGCCAGCAGCCCGGGACAGGGAGGCGAAAAACTGTTTTTT; cdr3_aa: CASSPGQGGEKLFF
d_call: TRBD1; v_call: TRBV10-3; j_call: TRBJ1-1; clone_size: .; cdr3_nt: TGTGCCATCAGCCTAGAACCCGGGACAGGGGGTATTTGGAACACTGAAGCTTTCTTT; cdr3_aa: CAISLEPGTGGIWNTEAFF
d_call: .; v_call: TRBV30; j_call: TRBJ1-5; clone_size: .; cdr3_nt: TGTGCCTGGAGTGTAGGGGGAAACCAGCCCCAGCATTTT; cdr3_aa: CAWSVGGNQPQHF
d_call: .; v_call: TRBV19; j_call: TRBJ1-5; clone_size: few; cdr3_nt: TGTGCCAGTAGTCAGGGCTCCCATCAGCCCCAGCATTTT; cdr3_aa: CASSQGSHQPQHF
d_call: TRBD2; v_call: TRBV7-2; j_call: TRBJ2-3; clone_size: .; cdr3_nt: TGTGCCAGCAGCTTCGGGACTATGATTCTAGATACGCAGTATTTT; cdr3_aa: CASSFGTMILDTQYF
d_call: .; v_call: TRBV4-2; j_call: TRBJ2-1; clone_size: .; cdr3_nt: TGTGCCAGCAGCCAAGGGAGCGGGCCGACCTACAATGAGCAGTTCTTC; cdr3_aa: CASSQGSGPTYNEQFF
d_call: TRBD1; v_call: TRBV19; j_call: TRBJ1-2; clone_size: .; cdr3_nt: TGTGCCAGTACCCCGGACAGGGTGGGCTATGGCTACACCTTC; cdr3_aa: CASTPDRVGYGYTF
d_call: TRBD1; v_call: TRBV2; j_call: TRBJ1-2; clone_size: .; cdr3_nt: TGTGCCGCACCGAGGGAGGGACAGGGCGCCTATGGCTACACCTTC; cdr3_aa: CAAPREGQGAYGYTF
d_call: .; v_call: TRBV6-5; j_call: TRBJ1-5; clone_size: .; cdr3_nt: TGTGCCAGCAGCCGGGGGGCTGGGAGCAATCAGCCCCAGCATTTT; cdr3_aa: CASSRGAGSNQPQHF
d_call: .; v_call: TRBV28; j_call: TRBJ2-7; clone_size: .; cdr3_nt: TGTGCCAGCAGTTTATCAGGGGTCGACTCCTACGAGCAGTACTTC; cdr3_aa: CASSLSGVDSYEQYF
d_call: .; v_call: TRBV5-1; j_call: TRBJ1-4; clone_size: .; cdr3_nt: TGCGCCAGCAGCTGGCAAGGGGGGGACAATGAAAAACTGTTTTTT; cdr3_aa: CASSWQGGDNEKLFF
d_call: TRBD1; v_call: TRBV28; j_call: TRBJ1-5; clone_size: .; cdr3_nt: TGTGCCGCTCGGACAGGGGGCGCAGATCAGCCCCAGCATTTT; cdr3_aa: CAARTGGADQPQHF
d_call: .; v_call: TRBV19; j_call: TRBJ2-7; clone_size: .; cdr3_nt: TGTGCCAGTAGCACCCAGGGCTACGAGCAGTACTTC; cdr3_aa: CASSTQGYEQYF
d_call: .; v_call: TRBV5-4; j_call: TRBJ2-2; clone_size: .; cdr3_nt: TGTGCCAGCAGCTTGGGGCTAGGGAACACCGGGGAGCTGTTTTTT; cdr3_aa: CASSLGLGNTGELFF
d_call: .; v_call: TRBV6-5; j_call: TRBJ1-6; clone_size: .; cdr3_nt: TGTGCCAGTCTTCGGGTCTCCACTAATTCACCCCTCCACTTT; cdr3_aa: CASLRVSTNSPLHF
d_call: TRBD1; v_call: TRBV6-2/TRBV6-3; j_call: TRBJ1-5; clone_size: .; cdr3_nt: TGTGCCAGCAGTTACTTACAGGGGGCCCCGAATCAGCCCCAGCATTTT; cdr3_aa: CASSYLQGAPNQPQHF
d_call: TRBD2; v_call: TRBV9; j_call: TRBJ2-5; clone_size: .; cdr3_nt: TGTGCCAGCAGCCTCCGGAGGAGCGGGGGCTTAGAGACCCAGTACTTC; cdr3_aa: CASSLRRSGGLETQYF
d_call: TRBD2; v_call: TRBV7-2; j_call: TRBJ2-7; clone_size: .; cdr3_nt: TGTGCCAGCAGCCTCGTAGGGGGCACTAGCGGGGGCTACGAGCAGTACTTC; cdr3_aa: CASSLVGGTSGGYEQYF
d_call: .; v_call: TRBV5-1; j_call: TRBJ2-6; clone_size: once; cdr3_nt: TGCGCCAGCAGGAACAGGGTCGGGGCCAACGTCCTGACTTTC; cdr3_aa: CASRNRVGANVLTF
d_call: .; v_call: TRBV2; j_call: TRBJ2-7; clone_size: .; cdr3_nt: TGTGCCAGCACCGGACTGCTGTCCTACGAGCAGTACTTC; cdr3_aa: CASTGLLSYEQYF
d_call: .; v_call: TRBV28; j_call: TRBJ1-5; clone_size: .; cdr3_nt: TGTGCCAGCAGCCCACACTCAGGGATAGGTTCGTTAGATCAGCCCCAGCATTTT; cdr3_aa: CASSPHSGIGSLDQPQHF
d_call: .; v_call: TRBV12-3/TRBV12-4; j_call: TRBJ1-1; clone_size: many; cdr3_nt: TGTGCCAGCAGGGCCACACAGGGTACTGAAGCTTTCTTT; cdr3_aa: CASRATQGTEAFF
d_call: TRBD1; v_call: TRBV18; j_call: TRBJ1-4; clone_size: .; cdr3_nt: TGTGCCAGCTCACCACCGCCGTGGGACAGGGAGAATGAAAAACTGTTTTTT; cdr3_aa: CASSPPPWDRENEKLFF
d_call: .; v_call: TRBV6-6; j_call: TRBJ1-4; clone_size: .; cdr3_nt: TGTGCCAGCTCGCAGACTGCAACTAATGAAAAACTGTTTTTT; cdr3_aa: CASSQTATNEKLFF
d_call: TRBD1; v_call: TRBV19; j_call: TRBJ1-5; clone_size: .; cdr3_nt: TGTGCCAGCCAGGGGGCAGGTCAGCCCCAGCATTTT; cdr3_aa: CASQGAGQPQHF
d_call: TRBD1; v_call: TRBV11-2; j_call: TRBJ1-2; clone_size: .; cdr3_nt: TGTGCCAGCAGCTCCCAAGCCGGGACAGCCTATGGCTACACCTTC; cdr3_aa: CASSSQAGTAYGYTF
d_call: .; v_call: TRBV10-2; j_call: TRBJ2-5; clone_size: .; cdr3_nt: TGCGCCAGCAGTGAGTCAATCAACCCTAGTAGTGTGGGAGAGACCCAGTACTTC; cdr3_aa: CASSESINPSSVGETQYF
d_call: .; v_call: TRBV7-9; j_call: TRBJ1-2; clone_size: .; cdr3_nt: TGTGCCAGCAGCTTAGACAGGAGGGCCAACTATGGCTACACCTTC; cdr3_aa: CASSLDRRANYGYTF
d_call: TRBD1; v_call: TRBV27; j_call: TRBJ2-7; clone_size: .; cdr3_nt: TGTGCCAGCAGTCTCACCAGGGGGACGGCCTACGAGCAGTACTTC; cdr3_aa: CASSLTRGTAYEQYF
d_call: TRBD2; v_call: TRBV2; j_call: TRBJ2-1; clone_size: .; cdr3_nt: TGTGCCAGCCAGGCTAGCGGGGGGAACTACAATGAGCAGTTCTTC; cdr3_aa: CASQASGGNYNEQFF
d_call: TRBD2; v_call: TRBV11-3; j_call: TRBJ2-1; clone_size: .; cdr3_nt: TGTGCCAGCAGCTTAACTAGCGGGGGGATCTACAATGAGCAGTTCTTC; cdr3_aa: CASSLTSGGIYNEQFF
d_call: TRBD2; v_call: TRBV12-3/TRBV12-4; j_call: TRBJ2-4; clone_size: .; cdr3_nt: TGTGCCGGCCGGACTAGCGGTTCTAACATTCAGTACTTC; cdr3_aa: CAGRTSGSNIQYF
d_call: .; v_call: TRBV30; j_call: TRBJ1-2; clone_size: medium-sized; cdr3_nt: TGTGCCTGGAGTGTAAACGGGTATGGCTACACCTTC; cdr3_aa: CAWSVNGYGYTF
d_call: .; v_call: TRBV12-3/TRBV12-4; j_call: TRBJ2-5; clone_size: .; cdr3_nt: TGTGCCAGCAGTTTGCACGGGGAGACCCAGTACTTC; cdr3_aa: CASSLHGETQYF
d_call: TRBD2; v_call: TRBV27; j_call: TRBJ2-3; clone_size: few; cdr3_nt: TGTGCCAGCAGGGGGACTAGTTTCCGTACAGATACGCAGTATTTT; cdr3_aa: CASRGTSFRTDTQYF
d_call: TRBD2; v_call: TRBV6-5; j_call: TRBJ2-1; clone_size: .; cdr3_nt: TGTGCCAGCAGTTACGCAGGGACTAGCGGGGCCTATGAGCAGTTCTTC; cdr3_aa: CASSYAGTSGAYEQFF
d_call: .; v_call: TRBV10-1; j_call: TRBJ1-6; clone_size: few; cdr3_nt: TGCGCCAGCAGTGGGGGGGGGCTGGGCTATTCACCCCTCCACTTT; cdr3_aa: CASSGGGLGYSPLHF
d_call: .; v_call: TRBV12-3/TRBV12-4; j_call: TRBJ2-1; clone_size: .; cdr3_nt: TGTGCCAGCAGCCTTAGAGAGCAGTTCTTC; cdr3_aa: CASSLREQFF
d_call: .; v_call: TRBV20-1; j_call: TRBJ2-1; clone_size: .; cdr3_nt: TGCAGTGCTAGACAGGTCAATGAGCAGTTCTTC; cdr3_aa: CSARQVNEQFF
d_call: .; v_call: TRBV6-5; j_call: TRBJ1-5; clone_size: .; cdr3_nt: TGTGCCAGCAGTTCAGGGGTTCAGCCCCAGCATTTT; cdr3_aa: CASSSGVQPQHF
d_call: TRBD2; v_call: TRBV7-2; j_call: TRBJ2-3; clone_size: once; cdr3_nt: TGTGCCAGCAGCTTAGCGTACCGACTAGCGGGTGCCACAGATACGCAGTATTTT; cdr3_aa: CASSLAYRLAGATDTQYF
d_call: TRBD2; v_call: TRBV10-3; j_call: TRBJ2-1; clone_size: .; cdr3_nt: TGTGCCATCATGGCGGGAGGGACAAATGAGCAGTTCTTC; cdr3_aa: CAIMAGGTNEQFF
d_call: TRBD2; v_call: TRBV5-1; j_call: TRBJ2-2; clone_size: .; cdr3_nt: TGCGCCAGCAGCTTGCTAGCTAGCGGGAGATACGGGGAGCTGTTTTTT; cdr3_aa: CASSLLASGRYGELFF
d_call: TRBD1; v_call: TRBV6-6; j_call: TRBJ1-5; clone_size: .; cdr3_nt: TGTGCCAGCAGCAGGGGACAGGGATCAAATCAGCCCCAGCATTTT; cdr3_aa: CASSRGQGSNQPQHF
d_call: .; v_call: TRBV19; j_call: TRBJ1-3; clone_size: .; cdr3_nt: TGTGCCAGTAGTATGCAAGAGGGCTCTGGAAACACCATATATTTT; cdr3_aa: CASSMQEGSGNTIYF
d_call: .; v_call: TRBV19; j_call: TRBJ1-2; clone_size: .; cdr3_nt: TGTGCCAGTAGTATAGCGGCGGCAACCTATGGCTACACCTTC; cdr3_aa: CASSIAAATYGYTF
d_call: TRBD1; v_call: TRBV5-1; j_call: TRBJ2-7; clone_size: .; cdr3_nt: TGCGCCAGCAGCTTGGGACAGGGGGGCGAGCAGTACTTC; cdr3_aa: CASSLGQGGEQYF
d_call: .; v_call: TRBV30; j_call: TRBJ2-7; clone_size: .; cdr3_nt: TGTGCCTGGGGATCAGGGGTTGGCCAGTACTTC; cdr3_aa: CAWGSGVGQYF